This T cell receptor (beta chain) was retrieved from a study of cytomegalovirus exposure and HLA in healthy donors. Germline assignment: CDR1 MNHEY and CDR2 SVGAGI. CDR3 length: 14 residues. Trimming stripped 6 bases from V and 2 bases from J, with 11 bases between. This clone was observed a single time. PCR primers comprised 60 Vbeta and 13 Jbeta primers. The method was immunoSEQ multiplex PCR; TCRdb's version includes in-frame clones alone and lacks a portion of them. The data contain around 90,000 clones, roughly nine tenths of them seen just once; the ten biggest clones take up approximately 10%. The sample comprised PBMCs. The sequence was obtained from a man aged 25-40 years in good health and CMV-seropositive. The chain is built from TRBV6-5 and TRBJ1-5; unclear D gene. CDR3 in amino acids: CASRAGGGNQPQHF. The CDR3 nucleotides read TGTGCCAGCAGGGCGGGTGGCGGCAATCAGCCCCAGCATTTT.